The 27 T cell receptor beta chains presented below share a single source sample, sequenced in a study of regulatory T cells in long-lasting Graves disease. Described time point: newly diagnosed GD, antithyroid drugs for less than 3 months. Researchers made the TCR library from RNA that was extracted from PBMCs. iRepertoire HTBI primers and Arm-PCR of CDR3 regions built TCR beta libraries. TCRdb itself ran the multiplex PCR reads through MiXCR, one entry per CDR3 protein. The sample holds fewer than 500,000 distinct CDR3 sequences, under 20% seen once. This sample also belongs to another study, concerning T cells in Graves' hyperthyroidism and ophthalmopathy.

The specimen was peripheral blood mononuclear cells (PBMCs), collected at new diagnosis, from a patient treated with antithyroid drugs. These receptors all stem from a man aged 35 to 55 with Graves disease.

This clonotype was detected many times. The CDR3 nucleotides read TGTGCCAGCATTGTAGACAGGGGGACCACTGAAGCTTTCTTT. Protein sequence: CASIVDRGTTEAFF. V is TRBV28 and J is TRBJ1-1, with 9 bases fitting TRBD1. The CDR3 is 14 residues long. In germline, CDR1 is MDHEN, CDR2 SYDVKM. J was trimmed by 4 bases and V by 7 bases; bases with no gene match: 7.

This clonotype has a count of ten or more. The chain is built from TRBV28 and TRBJ1-1; possibly TRBD1 for D (5 bases). Germline V gene lookup returns CDR1 MDHEN and CDR2 SYDVKM. The CDR3 spans 13 residues. Trimming cost V 5 bases and J 7 bases, with 14 bases left between them. This CDR3 reads CASSPGRRNEAFF. CDR3 coding DNA: TGTGCCAGCAGTCCGGGACGGCGAAATGAAGCTTTCTTT. The full variable domain, rest sourced from reference TRBV28 and TRBJ1-1, is DVKVTQSSRYLVKRTGEKVFLECVQDMDHENMFWYRQDPGLGLRLIYFSYDVKMKEKGDIPEGYSVSREKKERFSLILESASTNQTSMYLCASSPGRRNEAFFGQGTRLTVV.

A few counts support this clonotype. The J gene is TRBJ2-3, the V gene TRBV4-1, with 9 bases lining up with TRBD2. This CDR3 region has 17 residues. V was pared by 0 bases and J by 5 bases, with 9 bases of the junction left unmatched. Germline V gives CDR1 MGHRA, CDR2 YSYEKL. This CDR3 is CASSQDFAGGLIDTQYF. In DNA form, the CDR3 reads TGCGCCAGCAGCCAAGATTTCGCGGGAGGGTTGATAGATACGCAGTATTTT.

This clonotype was seen repeatedly, ten times or more. This sequence joins TRBV28 and TRBJ1-1; 9 bases agree with TRBD1. V trimming: 5 bases; J trimming: 4 bases; junction bases outside the gene matches: 11. The CDR3 is 16 amino acids. Germline V gene lookup returns CDR1 MDHEN and CDR2 SYDVKM. CDR3 DNA sequence: TGTGCCAGCAGTCCACCCCTGGGACAGGGTGGCACTGAAGCTTTCTTT. Residues: CASSPPLGQGGTEAFF.

This chain joins TRBV5-1 and TRBJ2-7; the match to TRBD2 covers 7 bases. Germline V gene sequence: CDR1 SGHRS, CDR2 YFSETQ. Unmatched junction bases numbered 7, after V lost 1 base and J lost 0 bases. CDR3 size: 16 residues. The CDR3 loop is CASSLKTGLSSYEQYF. DNA for the CDR3: TGCGCCAGCAGCTTGAAGACGGGACTAAGCTCCTACGAGCAGTACTTC. The full variable domain, with the rest looked up from reference TRBV5-1 and TRBJ2-7, is KAGVTQTPRYLIKTRGQQVTLSCSPISGHRSVSWYQQTPGQGLQFLFEYFSETQRNKGNFPGRFSGRQFSNSRSEMNVSTLELGDSALYLCASSLKTGLSSYEQYFGPGTRLTVT.

This clonotype was observed at least ten times. The chain is built from TRBV28 and TRBJ2-1; 9 bases map to TRBD2. There are 15 residues in the CDR3. Germline V gives CDR1 MDHEN, CDR2 SYDVKM. J gave up 6 bases and V 2 bases, and 5 bases lay outside the gene matches. In DNA, the CDR3 is TGTGCCAGCAGTTTAGGGCTAGCGGGGCTCAATGAGCAGTTCTTC. It yields the protein CASSLGLAGLNEQFF.

The sample holds many counts of this clonotype. Here the CDR3 DNA reads TGTGCCAGCAGCTCCCCTATAGTCAGGGGCATTATGGGCACTGAAGCTTTCTTT. It translates to CASSSPIVRGIMGTEAFF. The V gene is TRBV5-6, the J gene TRBJ1-1; a weak D match, TRBD1 (6 bases). Germline V CDR1 and CDR2: SGHDT, YYEEEE. The CDR3 contains 18 residues. V dropped 3 bases and J dropped 4 bases, with 25 bases sitting between them.

This clonotype was recorded many times. V is TRBV27 and J is TRBJ2-1; 7 bases are a match to TRBD2. The germline CDR1 and CDR2 sequences are MNHEY and SMNVEV (reference sequence). This CDR3 contains 15 residues. Unmatched junction bases numbered 11, after V lost 9 bases and J lost 3 bases. The CDR3 DNA follows: TGTGCCAGAACTATAAGCGGGACCCACTACAATGAGCAGTTCTTC. Translating gives CARTISGTHYNEQFF.

This clonotype was picked up many times. The CDR3 DNA follows: TGTGCCAGCAGTGATTTTGGACAGCTCAATCAGCCCCAGCATTTT. It codes for CASSDFGQLNQPQHF. V and J are TRBV2 and TRBJ1-5; maybe TRBD1 (6 bases). In germline, CDR1 is SNHLY, CDR2 FYNNEI. V lost 3 bases and J 3 bases, leaving 12 bases between the germline ends. CDR3 length: 15 amino acids.

This clonotype showed up many times. The J gene is TRBJ2-5, the V gene TRBV6-1; weak D call: TRBD1 (5 bases). This CDR3 spans 13 amino acids. V lost 8 bases to trimming and J lost 5 bases, with 15 bases between them. Germline V gives CDR1 MNHNS, CDR2 SASEGT. The CDR3 is CASSESGHETQYF. CDR3 bases: TGTGCCAGCTCCGAGTCAGGGCACGAGACCCAGTACTTC.

This clonotype was seen repeatedly, ten times or more. This rearrangement joins TRBV2 to TRBJ2-5; 9 positions agree with TRBD1. In germline, CDR1 is SNHLY, CDR2 FYNNEI. The ends lost 6 bases at V and 2 bases at J; junction bases unmatched: 4. The CDR3 has 14 residues. This chain's CDR3 is CASSAGQGQETQYF. CDR3 DNA: TGTGCCAGCAGCGCGGGACAGGGACAAGAGACCCAGTACTTC.

In its sample, this clonotype was seen many times. The genes are TRBV5-1 and TRBJ2-7; 14 bases map to TRBD2. Trimming removed 0 bases from V and 3 bases from J; junction bases left unmatched: 5. Germline CDR1 reads SGHRS; CDR2 reads YFSETQ. This CDR3 has 17 residues. CDR3: CASSLVGGTSGSYEQYF. As DNA, the CDR3 is TGCGCCAGCAGCTTGGTAGGTGGGACTAGCGGGAGCTACGAGCAGTACTTC.

The chain employs TRBV4-2 and TRBJ2-7; 7 bases are shared with TRBD1. The germline V gene encodes CDR1 LGHNA and CDR2 YNFKEQ. This CDR3 comprises 14 residues. V gave up 0 bases and J gave up 4 bases; unmatched junction bases: 3. The DNA of the CDR3 is TGTGCCAGCAGCCAAGAAAGACAGGGTTACGAGCAGTACTTC. The encoded protein is CASSQERQGYEQYF.

This clonotype was counted many times. The chain joins TRBV6-1 to TRBJ2-2, with 7 nucleotides matching TRBD1. V gave up 7 bases and J gave up 5 bases; unmatched junction bases: 4. The CDR3 totals 13 residues. CDR1 and CDR2 (germline): MNHNS, SASEGT. CDR3 sequence: CASMKGATGELFF. The CDR3 bases are TGTGCCAGCATGAAGGGGGCGACCGGGGAGCTGTTTTTT.

J is TRBJ2-2 and V is TRBV12-3 or TRBV12-4; D tentatively fits TRBD1 or TRBD2 (5 bases each). The CDR3 is 17 amino acids. Trimming took 6 bases from V and 0 from J, leaving 17 bases between them. The CDR3 reads CASRNFPGTSNTGELFF. The CDR3 DNA is TGTGCCAGCAGAAACTTCCCCGGGACGTCGAACACCGGGGAGCTGTTTTTT.

This clonotype was seen at least ten times. The chain couples TRBV2 to TRBJ2-7; tentative D call: TRBD2 (5 bases). V was shortened by 3 bases and J by 5 bases, with 14 bases between the two germline ends. The germline V gene has CDR1 SNHLY and CDR2 FYNNEI. The CDR3 sequence is 14 residues long. The CDR3 region is CASSDSGFIHEQYF. DNA for the CDR3: TGTGCCAGCAGTGATTCGGGGTTTATCCACGAGCAGTACTTC.

This clonotype has at least ten counts. The rearrangement uses TRBV29-1 and TRBJ2-7; TRBD1 matches 10 bases. The CDR3 spans 14 residues. V lost 6 bases to trimming and J lost 7 bases; unmatched junction nucleotides: 12. CDR1 is SQVTM, CDR2 ANQGSEA, per germline. This chain's CDR3 is CSVGTGTGDGEQYF. CDR3 sequence (DNA): TGCAGCGTGGGGACGGGGACAGGGGATGGAGAGCAGTACTTC.

This clonotype has a count of ten or more. CDR3 amino acids: CASSLRDRGPGQPQHF. The DNA of the CDR3 is TGTGCCAGCAGCTTACGCGACAGGGGGCCAGGACAGCCCCAGCATTTT. V and J are TRBV7-8 and TRBJ1-5, with 10 bases identical to TRBD1. The CDR3 totals 16 residues. The germline V gene has CDR1 SGHVS and CDR2 FQNEAQ. V shed 2 bases and J 7 bases; nucleotides not matched to a gene: 8.

Notes on this clonotype: With a much larger clone just one base away, this may be a read error. V and J are TRBV28 and TRBJ2-5; D might be TRBD1 (6 bases). The germline gives CDR1 MDHEN, CDR2 SYDVKM. CDR3 size: 12 residues. CDR3 DNA sequence: TGTGCCAGCAGTCAGGGGCAAGAGACCCAGCACTTC. Its translation: CASSQGQETQHF.

This clonotype was picked up many times. CDR3 in DNA: TGTGCCAGCAGGGTCAATGGACTAGCGGTATCCCAAGAGACCCAGTACTTC. It is translated as CASRVNGLAVSQETQYF. The rearrangement joins TRBV6-1 to TRBJ2-5; 10 nucleotides match TRBD2. This CDR3 is built from 17 residues. Per germline, CDR1 MNHNS and CDR2 SASEGT. With V trimmed by 6 bases and J by 1 base, 11 bases remained unmatched.

This clonotype was counted ten times or more. V is TRBV11-2 and J is TRBJ2-1; D possibly corresponds to TRBD1 (5 bases). V gave up 2 bases and J gave up 0 bases, with 8 bases separating them. CDR3 length equals 15 residues. The germline gives CDR1 SGHAT, CDR2 FQNNGV. The CDR3: CASSLPGSSYNEQFF. CDR3 in DNA: TGTGCCAGCAGCTTACCAGGGTCCTCCTACAATGAGCAGTTCTTC.

The chain joins TRBV10-3 to TRBJ1-1, with a weak D call TRBD1 (5 bases). From germline, CDR1 is ENHRY and CDR2 SYGVKD. The CDR3 is 13 residues long. Trimming shortened V by 4 bases and J by 3 bases, and 9 bases separated the two germline ends. As DNA, the CDR3 is TGTGCCATCAGTGGAACCAGGGACACTGAAGCTTTCTTT. This translates into CAISGTRDTEAFF.

The gene calls are TRBV12-3 or TRBV12-4 and TRBJ2-4; no reliable D call. Deletions cut 8 bases from V and 8 bases from J, with 16 bases between. CDR3 size: 13 residues. This chain's CDR3 is CASGLGWVDIQYF. The DNA of the CDR3 is TGTGCCAGCGGGCTGGGGTGGGTGGACATTCAGTACTTC.

In this sample, this clonotype turned up a few times. The V gene is TRBV9, the J gene TRBJ2-2; D ambiguous. The CDR3 extends over 16 amino acids. V was trimmed by 4 bases and J by 0 bases, leaving 13 bases between them. The V gene's germline CDR1 is SGDLS and CDR2 YYNGEE. The CDR3 spells CASSPRLASNTGELFF. DNA of the CDR3: TGTGCCAGCAGCCCGCGACTGGCTTCGAACACCGGGGAGCTGTTTTTT.

The rearrangement uses TRBV20-1 and TRBJ1-3, with unresolved D. CDR1 DFQATT and CDR2 SNEGSKA come from the germline V gene (reference sequence). V dropped 0 bases and J dropped 2 bases, with 8 bases sitting between them. The CDR3 length is 14 residues. CDR3 DNA: TGCAGTGCTAGAGAAGAGATTACTGGAAACACCATATATTTT. It codes for CSAREEITGNTIYF.

This clonotype was found a few times. In DNA, the CDR3 is TGTGCCATCAGTGACGGAGCCGTGGGGGAGCTGTTTTTT. Protein sequence: CAISDGAVGELFF. V is TRBV10-3 and J is TRBJ2-2; D remains unclear. Trimming stripped 3 bases from V and 8 bases from J, with 10 bases between. The CDR3 extends over 13 amino acids. From germline, CDR1 is ENHRY and CDR2 SYGVKD.

Points on this clonotype: It may be a read error: a sequence one base away is much more abundant. The chain recombines TRBV20-1 with TRBJ2-7; D gene uncertain. Germline CDR1 and CDR2: DFQATT and SNEGSKA (reference sequence). CDR3 length: 13 amino acids. With 6 bases removed from V and 2 bases from J, the gap between germline ends came to 14 bases. The chain's CDR3 is CSATPGLPYEQYF. In DNA form, the CDR3 reads TGCAGTGCCACCCCCGGGCTTCCCTACGAGCAGTACTTC.